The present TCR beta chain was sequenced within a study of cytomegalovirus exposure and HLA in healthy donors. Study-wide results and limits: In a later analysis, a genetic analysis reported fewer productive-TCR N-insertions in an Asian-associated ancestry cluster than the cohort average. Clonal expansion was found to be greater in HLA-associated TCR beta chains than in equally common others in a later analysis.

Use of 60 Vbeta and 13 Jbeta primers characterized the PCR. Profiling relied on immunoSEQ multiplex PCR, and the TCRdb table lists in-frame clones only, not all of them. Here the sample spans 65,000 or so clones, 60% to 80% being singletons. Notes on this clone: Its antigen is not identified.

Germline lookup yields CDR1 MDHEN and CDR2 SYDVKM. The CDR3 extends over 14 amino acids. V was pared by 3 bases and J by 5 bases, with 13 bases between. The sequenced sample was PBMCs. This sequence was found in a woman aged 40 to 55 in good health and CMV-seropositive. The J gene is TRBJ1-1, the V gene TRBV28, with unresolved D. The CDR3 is CASSLAGRVTEAFF. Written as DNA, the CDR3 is TGTGCCAGCAGTTTGGCGGGTCGAGTAACTGAAGCTTTCTTT.